One and the same sample provided the 32 T cell receptor beta chains below, sequenced in a study of cytomegalovirus exposure and HLA in healthy donors. With 60 Vbeta and 13 Jbeta primers, the PCR was carried out. Measured with immunoSEQ multiplex PCR; TCRdb has only the in-frame clones, and not every one. The sample holds 180,000 or so clones, roughly 85% seen once. The sequenced sample consisted of PBMCs. All receptors come from a man aged 18 to 30 in good health and CMV-seropositive.

A few counts support this clone. The rearrangement uses TRBV5-6 and TRBJ2-7, with D perhaps matching TRBD1 (6 bases). The ends were cut back, 7 bases at V and 3 bases at J, with 14 bases in the middle. This CDR3 is built from 13 residues. Germline CDR1 reads SGHDT; CDR2 reads YYEEEE. CDR3: CASLRKGVYEQYF. The DNA of the CDR3 is TGTGCCAGCCTGCGGAAGGGGGTCTACGAGCAGTACTTC.

The genes are TRBV27 and TRBJ2-7; D is perhaps TRBD1 (6 bases). The CDR3 is 13 amino acids. V was clipped by 6 bases and J by 1 base, with 10 bases between them. Germline CDR1 and CDR2: MNHEY and SMNVEV (reference sequence). DNA for the CDR3: TGTGCCAGCAGACAGGGTGCTTCCTACGAGCAGTACTTC. Translation gives CASRQGASYEQYF.

CDR3 sequence reads: CAVRDTSMNTEAFF. Here the CDR3 DNA reads TGTGCCGTACGGGACACATCCATGAACACTGAAGCTTTCTTT. The rearrangement uses TRBV19 and TRBJ1-1; D might be TRBD1 (6 bases). Trimming took 11 bases from V and 0 from J, leaving 16 bases between them. CDR1 and CDR2 (germline): LNHDA, SQIVND (reference sequence). CDR3 length: 14 amino acids.

J is TRBJ1-4 and V is TRBV15; TRBD1 is a possible D gene (6 bases). The CDR3 runs 17 residues. Germline V gene data show CDR1 as LNHNV and CDR2 as YYDKDF (reference sequence). The V gene lost 0 bases and the J gene lost 5 bases, with 16 bases spanning the gap. Here the CDR3 DNA reads TGTGCCACCAGCAGAGATTCGTTGGGACATAAAAATGAAAAACTGTTTTTT. Protein: CATSRDSLGHKNEKLFF.

CDR3 coding DNA: TGTGCCAGCACCTTGTACGTGGTTGGGGGGACTGGAAACACCATATATTTT. Protein: CASTLYVVGGTGNTIYF. V and J are TRBV7-2 and TRBJ1-3; perhaps TRBD1 as D (5 bases). Germline V gene data show CDR1 as SGHTA and CDR2 as FQGNSA. Between the trimmed V and J ends, which lost 7 bases and 2 bases, there was a span of 21 bases. The CDR3 is 17 residues long. Looking up the rest from reference TRBV7-2 and TRBJ1-3 gives the full variable domain: GAGVSQSPSNKVTEKGKDVELRCDPISGHTALYWYRQSLGQGLEFLIYFQGNSAPDKSGLPSDRFSAERTGGSVSTLTIQRTQQEDSAVYLCASTLYVVGGTGNTIYFGEGSWLTVV.

The chain employs TRBV14 and TRBJ2-1; 7 bases line up with TRBD1. This CDR3 region has 14 residues. J was trimmed by 0 bases and V by 4 bases; bases with no gene match: 0. Germline CDR1 reads SGHDN; CDR2 reads FVKESK. CDR3 sequence reads: CASSRDSSYNEQFF. The CDR3 nucleotides are TGTGCCAGCAGCCGGGACAGCTCCTACAATGAGCAGTTCTTC.

J is TRBJ2-5 and V is TRBV5-4; D remains unclear. This CDR3 comprises 13 residues. Germline values: CDR1 SGHNT, CDR2 YYREEE (reference sequence). Trimming stripped 3 bases from V and 5 bases from J, with 11 bases between. The CDR3 sequence: CASSSRSPETQYF. CDR3 DNA sequence: TGTGCCAGCAGCTCCCGTAGCCCGGAGACCCAGTACTTC.

The J gene is TRBJ2-7, the V gene TRBV7-2; D perhaps matches TRBD1 (6 bases). V gave up 2 bases and J gave up 3 bases, with 17 bases separating them. The germline V gene encodes CDR1 SGHTA and CDR2 FQGNSA. The CDR3 contains 16 residues. The CDR3 DNA reads as TGTGCCAGCAGCTTATCCCAGGGGAACGGGTTCTACGAGCAGTACTTC. Amino acids: CASSLSQGNGFYEQYF.

This chain joins TRBV6-4 and TRBJ2-6, with a weak D call TRBD1 (6 bases). The CDR3 runs 17 residues. Trimming shortened V by 6 bases and J by 0 bases, and 15 bases separated the two germline ends. From germline, CDR1 is MRHNA and CDR2 SNTAGT. CDR3 nucleotide sequence: TGTGCCAGCAGGGACAGAACCTCTAACTCTGGGGCCAACGTCCTGACTTTC. Its protein product is CASRDRTSNSGANVLTF.

The chain couples TRBV7-2 to TRBJ2-7, with a tentative D call TRBD1 (7 bases). In germline, CDR1 is SGHTA, CDR2 FQGNSA. The ends were cut back, 5 bases at V and 12 bases at J, with 17 bases in the middle. The CDR3 spans 12 residues. The CDR3 DNA follows: TGTGCCAGCAGCCTAGATGGGCAGGGGGGGTACTTC. It translates to CASSLDGQGGYF.

This chain uses TRBV7-2 with TRBJ2-3, with 9 bases identical to TRBD2. V was pared by 4 bases and J by 3 bases, with 8 bases of the junction left unmatched. Per germline, CDR1 SGHTA and CDR2 FQGNSA. This CDR3 comprises 16 residues. CDR3 loop: CASSSRLAAATDTQYF. The CDR3 DNA sequence: TGTGCCAGCAGCTCTAGACTAGCGGCAGCAACAGATACGCAGTATTTT.

This rearrangement joins TRBV6-1 to TRBJ1-5, with 7 nucleotides matching TRBD1. Trimming removed 6 bases from V and 8 bases from J; junction bases left unmatched: 4. This CDR3 has 12 amino acids. Germline loops: CDR1 MNHNS, CDR2 SASEGT. The CDR3 spells CASRATGEPQHF. CDR3 sequence (DNA): TGTGCCAGCAGAGCCACAGGGGAGCCCCAGCATTTT.

The chain combines TRBV7-9 with TRBJ2-5; tentatively, D is TRBD1 (6 bases). The CDR3 runs 14 residues. Trimming took 5 bases from V and 5 from J, leaving 15 bases between them. Germline lookup yields CDR1 SEHNR and CDR2 FQNEAQ (reference sequence). Written as DNA, the CDR3 is TGTGCCAGCAGCCATAAACAGGGTGAGGAGACCCAGTACTTC. Its translation is CASSHKQGEETQYF. The full variable domain, in which reference TRBV7-9 and TRBJ2-5 provide the parts outside the CDR3, is DTGVSQNPRHKITKRGQNVTFRCDPISEHNRLYWYRQTLGQGPEFLTYFQNEAQLEKSRLLSDRFSAERPKGSFSTLEIQRTEQGDSAMYLCASSHKQGEETQYFGPGTRLLVL.

The chain recombines TRBV7-2 with TRBJ1-5; perhaps TRBD1 as D (6 bases). From germline, CDR1 is SGHTA and CDR2 FQGNSA. V dropped 5 bases and J dropped 5 bases, with 13 bases sitting between them. There are 14 residues in the CDR3. The chain's CDR3 is CASSPRQAYQPQHF. CDR3 coding DNA: TGTGCCAGCAGCCCAAGACAGGCCTATCAGCCCCAGCATTTT.

The genes are TRBV4-2 and TRBJ2-7; TRBD1 aligns across 8 bases. CDR3 size: 15 residues. Germline values: CDR1 LGHNA, CDR2 YNFKEQ. Trimming at V came to 5 bases and at J to 2 bases, leaving 8 bases not matched to a gene. The DNA of the CDR3 is TGTGCCAGCAGCGAACAGGGGGGCTACACCTACGAGCAGTACTTC. Translation: CASSEQGGYTYEQYF.

This clone was seen a handful of times. V is TRBV10-2 and J is TRBJ2-3; 7 bases agree with TRBD2. This CDR3 comprises 15 residues. Germline V gives CDR1 WSHSY, CDR2 SAAADI. V dropped 6 bases and J dropped 6; count of bases not matched to a gene: 12. The CDR3 is CASRETSTVMDTQYF. CDR3 sequence (DNA): TGCGCCAGCAGGGAGACTAGCACGGTGATGGATACGCAGTATTTT.

In this sample, this clone turned up once. This chain connects TRBV4-2 to TRBJ2-4, with TRBD2 identical over 11 bases. The CDR3 totals 18 residues. The junction had 12 bases not matched to a gene; V was cut back by 3 bases and J by 5 bases. CDR1 is LGHNA, CDR2 YNFKEQ, per germline. The CDR3 DNA follows: TGTGCCAGCAGCCATGTAGCCAGTAGCGGGGGGGCCGAAAACATTCAGTACTTC. Its translation is CASSHVASSGGAENIQYF.

The chain uses TRBV20-1 and TRBJ1-1; no reliable D call. Germline V gene sequence: CDR1 DFQATT, CDR2 SNEGSKA (reference sequence). The CDR3 is made up of 11 amino acids. Between the trimmed V and J ends, which lost 5 bases and 8 bases, there was a span of 12 bases. Here the CDR3 DNA reads TGCAGTGCTGCCCTAGGTAGAGAAGCTTTCTTT. This translates into CSAALGREAFF.

The CDR3 DNA reads TGTGCCAGCAGTGAAGGTAGCGGGGGCCAAGAGACCCAGTACTTC. Translation: CASSEGSGGQETQYF. The rearrangement joins TRBV2 to TRBJ2-5; 9 bases line up with TRBD2. This CDR3 is 15 amino acids long. The germline CDR1 and CDR2 sequences are SNHLY and FYNNEI. J was trimmed by 1 base and V by 1 base; bases with no gene match: 1. The whole variable domain, filled in from reference TRBV2 and TRBJ2-5, reads EPEVTQTPSHQVTQMGQEVILRCVPISNHLYFYWYRQILGQKVEFLVSFYNNEISEKSEIFDDQFSVERPDGSNFTLKIRSTKLEDSAMYFCASSEGSGGQETQYFGPGTRLLVL.

This clone turned up a few times. The CDR3 loop reads CASSVVGSYTEAFF. CDR3 sequence (DNA): TGTGCCAGCAGCGTAGTTGGCTCCTACACTGAAGCTTTCTTT. V gene TRBV9 combines with J gene TRBJ1-1, with unresolved D. Between the trimmed V and J ends, which lost 0 bases and 3 bases, there was a span of 9 bases. The CDR3 has 14 amino acids. The germline CDR1 and CDR2 sequences are SGDLS and YYNGEE.

The chain combines TRBV6-6 with TRBJ2-5, with 9 positions matching TRBD1. This CDR3 contains 15 residues. J lost 4 bases, V lost 5 bases, and 8 bases had no gene match. The germline V gene has CDR1 MNHNY and CDR2 SVGAGI (reference sequence). The CDR3 loop reads CASSKQGAGGETQYF. In DNA form, the CDR3 reads TGTGCCAGCAGTAAACAGGGGGCTGGAGGAGAGACCCAGTACTTC.

The rearrangement links TRBV7-8 to TRBJ1-1; D gene ambiguous. V was pared by 1 base and J by 3 bases, with 15 bases between. Germline values: CDR1 SGHVS, CDR2 FQNEAQ. This CDR3 region has 16 residues. CDR3 sequence (DNA): TGTGCCAGCAGCTTAGGCGTGTGGGCGCCGGACACTGAAGCTTTCTTT. Translated: CASSLGVWAPDTEAFF.

CDR3 sequence: CASTGGINQPQHF. DNA for the CDR3: TGTGCCAGCACAGGGGGCATCAATCAGCCCCAGCATTTT. The V and J genes are TRBV6-6 and TRBJ1-5, with 8 bases that match TRBD1. Germline-derived CDR1 and CDR2 are MNHNY and SVGAGI (reference sequence). The CDR3 is made up of 13 amino acids. V lost 7 bases and J lost 3; bases outside the gene matches: 2.

The J gene is TRBJ1-1, the V gene TRBV18, with D hard to call. Between the trimmed V and J ends, which lost 3 bases and 1 base, there was a span of 6 bases. This CDR3 is 13 amino acids long. Germline V gene data show CDR1 as KGHSH and CDR2 as LQKENI. The CDR3 is CASSPYRNTEAFF. In DNA form, the CDR3 reads TGTGCCAGCTCACCTTACAGGAACACTGAAGCTTTCTTT.

V and J are TRBV19 and TRBJ1-2; TRBD1 matches 7 bases. Germline V CDR1 and CDR2: LNHDA, SQIVND (reference sequence). The V segment lost 3 bases and the J segment 7 bases; nucleotides outside the gene matches: 14. This CDR3 has 16 residues. This CDR3 is CASSIVRGQRDGGYTF. The CDR3 DNA reads as TGTGCCAGTAGTATTGTGCGGGGACAGCGTGACGGTGGCTACACCTTC.

The chain is built from TRBV11-2 and TRBJ2-4; D gene uncertain. The CDR3 contains 14 residues. Trimming shortened V by 5 bases and J by 8 bases, and 16 bases separated the two germline ends. Germline values: CDR1 SGHAT, CDR2 FQNNGV. CDR3 nucleotide sequence: TGTGCCAGCAGCCGTTTCGGTCCCCAAGACATTCAGTACTTC. Translated: CASSRFGPQDIQYF. Complete variable domain (other parts from reference TRBV11-2 and TRBJ2-4): EAGVAQSPRYKIIEKRQSVAFWCNPISGHATLYWYQQILGQGPKLLIQFQNNGVVDDSQLPKDRFSAERLKGVDSTLKIQPAKLEDSAVYLCASSRFGPQDIQYFGAGTRLSVL.

J is TRBJ2-7 and V is TRBV5-1; 7 nucleotides match TRBD1. CDR1 SGHRS and CDR2 YFSETQ come from the germline V gene. V lost 4 bases and J lost 0; bases outside the gene matches: 4. This CDR3 comprises 14 residues. The DNA of the CDR3 is TGCGCCAGCAGCGCGCCAGGGGGCTCCTACGAGCAGTACTTC. It is translated as CASSAPGGSYEQYF.

This clone was picked up a small number of times. The gene calls are TRBV6-5 and TRBJ1-2, with TRBD1 identical over 7 bases. Germline V gives CDR1 MNHEY, CDR2 SVGAGI. With V trimmed by 5 bases and J by 4 bases, 10 bases remained unmatched. The CDR3 consists of 15 residues. The CDR3 protein is CASSRIRGRGYGYTF. CDR3 in DNA: TGTGCCAGCAGTCGGATAAGGGGGCGCGGCTATGGCTACACCTTC.

In this sample, this clone turned up once. CDR3 sequence reads: CASRSTGGREKLFF. CDR3 bases: TGTGCCAGCAGGTCAACAGGGGGCCGGGAAAAACTGTTTTTT. The chain has TRBV2 and TRBJ1-4, with TRBD1 matching over 9 bases. V lost 6 bases, J lost 8 bases, and 7 bases stayed unmatched. This CDR3 has 14 amino acids. Germline V gives CDR1 SNHLY, CDR2 FYNNEI.

This chain uses TRBV5-1 with TRBJ2-5, with 9 bases that match TRBD1. CDR1 is SGHRS, CDR2 YFSETQ, per germline. The V gene end was trimmed by 6 bases and the J gene end by 3 bases; junction bases not matched to a gene: 6. This CDR3 spans 14 amino acids. The CDR3 region is CASTTGGGKETQYF. The CDR3 DNA follows: TGCGCCAGCACGACAGGGGGGGGGAAAGAGACCCAGTACTTC.

The V and J genes are TRBV2 and TRBJ2-3, with TRBD2 identical over 8 bases. The CDR3 has 16 amino acids. Germline V gene data show CDR1 as SNHLY and CDR2 as FYNNEI. Unmatched junction bases numbered 10, after V lost 6 bases and J lost 2 bases. The CDR3 protein is CASRSIGGGFTDTQYF. CDR3 DNA: TGTGCCAGCAGGAGTATCGGGGGGGGGTTCACAGATACGCAGTATTTT. Full variable domain (remainder filled in from reference TRBV2 and TRBJ2-3): EPEVTQTPSHQVTQMGQEVILRCVPISNHLYFYWYRQILGQKVEFLVSFYNNEISEKSEIFDDQFSVERPDGSNFTLKIRSTKLEDSAMYFCASRSIGGGFTDTQYFGPGTRLTVL.

The chain recombines TRBV11-2 with TRBJ2-1; TRBD2 is a possible D gene (5 bases). CDR1 and CDR2 from the germline V gene are SGHAT and FQNNGV. This CDR3 is built from 16 residues. Trimming cost V 6 bases and J 0 bases, with 15 bases left between them. CDR3 residues: CASRPPGTSSYNEQFF. The CDR3 nucleotides read TGTGCCAGCAGGCCACCGGGCACTAGCTCCTACAATGAGCAGTTCTTC.